The rows below give T cell receptor beta chains drawn from one sample of a study of T cell responses to AZD1222 COVID-19 vaccine. The table came from immunoSEQ multiplex PCR; TCRdb's copy has only in-frame clones and leaves some out. The table includes 150,000 to 200,000 clones, approximately 93% detected once. The specimen was peripheral blood, collected 28 days after the second AZD1222 dose. The source of these receptors is an adult who received the AZD1222 COVID-19 vaccine. The conserved cysteine and the conserved F or W are not part of the CDR3 here. The D gene is left open where the match is weak.

V gene: TRBV15
D gene: NA
CDR3 protein: ATSREGLREKLF

V gene: TRBV12-3/TRBV12-4
D gene: TRBD1
CDR3 protein: ASSRTGNYGYT

V gene: TRBV7-7
D gene: TRBD2
CDR3 protein: ASSLAGIGETQY

V gene: TRBV7-2
D gene: TRBD2
CDR3 protein: ASSPELARGTDTQY

V gene: TRBV7-9
D gene: NA
CDR3 protein: ASSSGTGTPYFYT

V gene: TRBV5-1
D gene: TRBD2
CDR3 protein: ASSLGLAGRVYEQY

V gene: TRBV6-1
D gene: NA
CDR3 protein: ASSEVISSTDTQY

V gene: TRBV7-9
D gene: NA
CDR3 protein: ASSARVLTDTQY

V gene: TRBV28
D gene: NA
CDR3 protein: ASNRGRRNEQF

V gene: TRBV2
D gene: NA
CDR3 protein: ASTREYYGYT

V gene: TRBV29-1
D gene: NA
CDR3 protein: SVGTDLEKLF

V gene: TRBV7-9
D gene: NA
CDR3 protein: ASSPTVLRLF

V gene: TRBV19
D gene: TRBD1
CDR3 protein: ASKDRATDTQY

V gene: TRBV6-5
D gene: NA
CDR3 protein: ASSYGRRTGTDTQY

V gene: TRBV7-8
D gene: NA
CDR3 protein: ASSLVGVGIYGYT

V gene: TRBV7-2
D gene: TRBD1
CDR3 protein: ASRRTGANSPLH

V gene: TRBV5-1
D gene: NA
CDR3 protein: ASRRQYSGANVLT

V gene: TRBV6-5
D gene: NA
CDR3 protein: ASSGRAQETQY

V gene: TRBV27
D gene: NA
CDR3 protein: ASSEGYQETQY

V gene: TRBV5-1
D gene: NA
CDR3 protein: ASSLSTDTQY

V gene: TRBV5-8
D gene: NA
CDR3 protein: ASSSGVWGTEAF

V gene: TRBV15
D gene: TRBD1
CDR3 protein: ATTGTGINSPLH

V gene: TRBV9
D gene: TRBD2
CDR3 protein: ASSVGGSGSYEQY

V gene: TRBV5-4
D gene: TRBD2
CDR3 protein: ASTSGGGRSPTGELF

V gene: TRBV4-2
D gene: NA
CDR3 protein: ASSQDPGPSGELF

V gene: TRBV5-1
D gene: TRBD2
CDR3 protein: ASSLGLAGGQDTQY

V gene: TRBV27
D gene: NA
CDR3 protein: ASSLEGGNSPLH

V gene: TRBV7-2
D gene: TRBD2
CDR3 protein: ASSPGLAYTGELF

V gene: TRBV2
D gene: NA
CDR3 protein: ASSEVASSYNSPLH

V gene: TRBV12-3/TRBV12-4
D gene: NA
CDR3 protein: ASSLSSLPLH

V gene: TRBV18
D gene: TRBD1
CDR3 protein: ASSPDRGLGYT

V gene: TRBV11-2
D gene: NA
CDR3 protein: ASSLFGWDTEAF

V gene: TRBV2
D gene: NA
CDR3 protein: ASSAQANTEAF

V gene: TRBV11-2
D gene: NA
CDR3 protein: ASSLVGPASYEQY

V gene: TRBV5-5
D gene: NA
CDR3 protein: ASSLVAGTPNSPLH

V gene: TRBV27
D gene: NA
CDR3 protein: ASSLSHWGQLH

V gene: TRBV2
D gene: TRBD1
CDR3 protein: ASSYNFPGQGAET

V gene: TRBV19
D gene: TRBD2
CDR3 protein: ASSMAGGVNEQF

V gene: TRBV7-2
D gene: NA
CDR3 protein: ASSLTDTDTQY

V gene: TRBV11-2
D gene: NA
CDR3 protein: ASSLERVMRTGELF

V gene: TRBV7-2
D gene: NA
CDR3 protein: ASSPGWWDRINQPQH

V gene: TRBV2
D gene: NA
CDR3 protein: ASSEYEGGSYGYT

V gene: TRBV6-5
D gene: NA
CDR3 protein: ASGDSNQPQH

V gene: TRBV11-2
D gene: NA
CDR3 protein: ASSLNGVGELF

V gene: TRBV14
D gene: NA
CDR3 protein: ASSQVTRTEAF